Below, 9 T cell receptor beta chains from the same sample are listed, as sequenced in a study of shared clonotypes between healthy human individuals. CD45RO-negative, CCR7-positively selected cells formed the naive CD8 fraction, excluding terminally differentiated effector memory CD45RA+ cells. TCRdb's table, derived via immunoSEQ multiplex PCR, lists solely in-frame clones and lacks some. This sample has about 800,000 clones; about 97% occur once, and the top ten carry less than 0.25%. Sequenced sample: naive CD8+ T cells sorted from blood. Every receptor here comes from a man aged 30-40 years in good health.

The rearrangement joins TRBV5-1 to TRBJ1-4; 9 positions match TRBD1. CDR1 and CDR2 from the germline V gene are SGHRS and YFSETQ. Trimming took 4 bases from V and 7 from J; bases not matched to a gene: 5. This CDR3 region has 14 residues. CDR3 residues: CASSPGQGGEKLFF. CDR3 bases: TGCGCCAGCAGCCCGGGACAGGGTGGTGAAAAACTGTTTTTT.

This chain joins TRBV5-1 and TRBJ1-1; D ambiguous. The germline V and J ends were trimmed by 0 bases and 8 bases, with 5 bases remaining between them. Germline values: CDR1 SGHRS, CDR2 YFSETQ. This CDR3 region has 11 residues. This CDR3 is CASSLDGEAFF. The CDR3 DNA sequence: TGCGCCAGCAGCTTGGACGGCGAAGCTTTCTTT.

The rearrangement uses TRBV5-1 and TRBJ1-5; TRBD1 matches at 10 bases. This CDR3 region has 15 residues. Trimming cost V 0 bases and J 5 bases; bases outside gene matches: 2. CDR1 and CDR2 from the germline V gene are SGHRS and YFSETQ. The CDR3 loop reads CASSLEGTGDQPQHF. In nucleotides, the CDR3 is TGCGCCAGCAGCTTGGAAGGGACAGGGGATCAGCCCCAGCATTTT.

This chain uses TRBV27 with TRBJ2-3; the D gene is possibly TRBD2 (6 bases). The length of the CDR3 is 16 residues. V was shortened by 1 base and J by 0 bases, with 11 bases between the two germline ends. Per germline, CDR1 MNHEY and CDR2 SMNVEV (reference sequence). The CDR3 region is CASSLFRGSSTDTQYF. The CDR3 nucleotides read TGTGCCAGCAGTTTATTTCGGGGGTCTAGCACAGATACGCAGTATTTT.

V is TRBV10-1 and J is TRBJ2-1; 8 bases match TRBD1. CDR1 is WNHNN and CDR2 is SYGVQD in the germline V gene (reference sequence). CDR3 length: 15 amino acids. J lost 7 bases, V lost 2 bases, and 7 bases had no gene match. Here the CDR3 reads CASSEGQGAGNEQFF. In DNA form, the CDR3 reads TGCGCCAGCAGTGAGGGGCAGGGGGCCGGGAATGAGCAGTTCTTC.

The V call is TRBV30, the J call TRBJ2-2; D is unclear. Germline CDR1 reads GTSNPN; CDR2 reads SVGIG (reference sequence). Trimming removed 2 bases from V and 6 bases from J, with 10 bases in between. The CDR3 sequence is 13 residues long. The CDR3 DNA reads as TGTGCCTGGAGTCTAAAAGTGCCCGGGGAGCTGTTTTTT. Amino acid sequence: CAWSLKVPGELFF.

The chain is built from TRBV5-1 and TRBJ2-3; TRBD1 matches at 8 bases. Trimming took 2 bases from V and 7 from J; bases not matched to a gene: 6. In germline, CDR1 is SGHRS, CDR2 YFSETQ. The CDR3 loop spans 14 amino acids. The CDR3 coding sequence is TGCGCCAGCAGCTTTGGCAGGGGGCAGAATACGCAGTATTTT. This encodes CASSFGRGQNTQYF.

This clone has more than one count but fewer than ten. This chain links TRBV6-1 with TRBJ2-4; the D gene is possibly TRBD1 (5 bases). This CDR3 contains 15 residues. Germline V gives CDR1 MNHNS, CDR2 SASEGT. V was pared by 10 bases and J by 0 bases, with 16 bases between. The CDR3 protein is CATQGVTVAKNIQYF. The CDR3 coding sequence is TGTGCCACCCAAGGGGTGACCGTAGCCAAAAACATTCAGTACTTC.

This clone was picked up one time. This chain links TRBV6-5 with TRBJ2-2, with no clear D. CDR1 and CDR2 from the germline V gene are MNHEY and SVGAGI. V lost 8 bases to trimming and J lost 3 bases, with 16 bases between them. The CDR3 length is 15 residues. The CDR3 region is CASRPGSIDTGELFF. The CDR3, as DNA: TGTGCCAGCCGCCCTGGTTCGATAGACACCGGGGAGCTGTTTTTT.